The T cell receptor (beta chain) under discussion was sequenced for a study of blood T cell repertoires in COVID-19. Measured with immunoSEQ multiplex PCR; TCRdb has only the in-frame clones, and not every one. In the table there are some 130,000 clones, approximately 78% of which are singletons. The CDR3 totals 14 residues. The germline CDR1 and CDR2 sequences are SEHNR and FQNEAQ (reference sequence). V shed 1 base and J shed 2 bases, with 8 bases lying between them. The chain joins TRBV7-9 to TRBJ2-5; possible D gene TRBD1, 5 bases. The sequencing input was PBMCs or T cells enriched from blood (not recorded which). The sequence came from a woman aged 45 to 65 who had recovered from COVID-19. The CDR3 coding sequence is TGTGCCAGCAGCTTAGAAGGGGTTCAAGAGACCCAGTACTTC. Translated: CASSLEGVQETQYF.